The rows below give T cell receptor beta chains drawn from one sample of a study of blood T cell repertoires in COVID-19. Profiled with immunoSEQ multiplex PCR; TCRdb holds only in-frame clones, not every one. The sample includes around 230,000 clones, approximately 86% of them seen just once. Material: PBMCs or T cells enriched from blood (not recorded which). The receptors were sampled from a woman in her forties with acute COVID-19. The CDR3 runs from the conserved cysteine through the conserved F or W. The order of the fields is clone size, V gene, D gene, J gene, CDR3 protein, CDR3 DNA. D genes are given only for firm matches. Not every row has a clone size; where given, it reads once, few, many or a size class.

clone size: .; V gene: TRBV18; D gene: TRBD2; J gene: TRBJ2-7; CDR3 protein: CASSPSGGSSYEQYF; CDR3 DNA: TGTGCCAGCTCACCTAGCGGGGGGAGCTCCTACGAGCAGTACTTC
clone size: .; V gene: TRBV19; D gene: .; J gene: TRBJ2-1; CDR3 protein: CASSNPLKNRALGINEQFF; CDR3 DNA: TGTGCCAGTAGTAATCCGCTCAAAAACAGGGCTTTAGGGATAAATGAGCAGTTCTTC
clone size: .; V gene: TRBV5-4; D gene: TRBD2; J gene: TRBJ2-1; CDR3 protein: CASFREGEWYEQFF; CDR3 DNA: TGTGCCAGCTTCCGGGAGGGGGAGTGGTATGAGCAGTTCTTC
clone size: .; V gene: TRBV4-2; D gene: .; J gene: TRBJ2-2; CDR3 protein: CASSQAGLSGELFF; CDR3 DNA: TGTGCCAGCAGCCAAGCAGGGCTGTCCGGGGAGCTGTTTTTT
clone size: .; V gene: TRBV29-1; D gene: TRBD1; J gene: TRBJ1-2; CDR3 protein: CSVNTGGDGYTF; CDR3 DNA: TGCAGCGTTAACACAGGGGGCGATGGCTACACCTTC
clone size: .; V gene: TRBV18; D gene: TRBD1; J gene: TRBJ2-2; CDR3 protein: CASSPSGTGDTGELFF; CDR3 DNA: TGTGCCAGCTCACCATCAGGGACAGGGGATACCGGGGAGCTGTTTTTT
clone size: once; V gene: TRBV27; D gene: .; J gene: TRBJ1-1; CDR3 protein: CASTPGAGDSEAFF; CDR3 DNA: TGTGCCAGCACCCCTGGGGCAGGGGATTCTGAAGCTTTCTTT
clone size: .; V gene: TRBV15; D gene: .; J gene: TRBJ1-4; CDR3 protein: CATSKRGGEKLFF; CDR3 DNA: TGTGCCACCAGCAAAAGGGGGGGTGAAAAACTGTTTTTT
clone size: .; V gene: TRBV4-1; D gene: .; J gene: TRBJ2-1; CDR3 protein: CASRPLGRNEQFF; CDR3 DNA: TGCGCCAGCCGCCCTTTGGGGAGGAATGAGCAGTTCTTC
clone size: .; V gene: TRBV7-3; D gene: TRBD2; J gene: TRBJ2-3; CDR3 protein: CASSLTGTSGSTQYF; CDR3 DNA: TGTGCCAGCAGCTTAACTGGGACTAGCGGGAGTACGCAGTATTTT
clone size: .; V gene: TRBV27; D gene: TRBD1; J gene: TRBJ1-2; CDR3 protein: CASRDRDRGDYNYGYTF; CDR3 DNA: TGTGCCAGCAGAGACCGGGACAGGGGCGATTATAACTATGGCTACACCTTC
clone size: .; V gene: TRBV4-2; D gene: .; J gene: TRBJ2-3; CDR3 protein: CASSQELVVGRISDTQYF; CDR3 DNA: TGTGCCAGCAGCCAAGAATTAGTGGTGGGCCGGATTTCAGATACGCAGTATTTT
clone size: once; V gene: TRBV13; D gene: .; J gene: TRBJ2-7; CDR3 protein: CASSLILEGALEQYF; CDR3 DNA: TGTGCCAGCAGCTTAATTCTGGAGGGGGCTCTGGAGCAGTACTTC
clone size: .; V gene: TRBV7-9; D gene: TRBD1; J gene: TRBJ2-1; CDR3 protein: CASSLTFGQVEQFF; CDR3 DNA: TGTGCCAGCAGCTTAACCTTTGGACAGGTCGAGCAGTTCTTC
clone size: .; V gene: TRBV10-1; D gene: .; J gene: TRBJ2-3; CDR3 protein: CASSELDTGGTQYF; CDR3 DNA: TGCGCCAGCAGTGAGCTGGACACCGGCGGTACGCAGTATTTT
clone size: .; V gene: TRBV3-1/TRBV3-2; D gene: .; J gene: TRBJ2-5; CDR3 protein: CASSQDVVQETQYF; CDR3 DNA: TGTGCCAGCAGCCAAGATGTCGTACAAGAGACCCAGTACTTC
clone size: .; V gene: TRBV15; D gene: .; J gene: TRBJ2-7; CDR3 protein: CATSRAYSYEQYF; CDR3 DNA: TGTGCCACCAGCAGAGCTTACTCCTACGAGCAGTACTTC
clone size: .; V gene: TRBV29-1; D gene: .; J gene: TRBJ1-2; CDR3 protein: CSVEEGSSYGYTF; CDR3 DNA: TGCAGCGTTGAAGAGGGGAGTAGCTATGGCTACACCTTC
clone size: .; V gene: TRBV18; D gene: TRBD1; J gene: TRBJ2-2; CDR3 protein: CASSPGQGANTGELFF; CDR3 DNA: TGTGCCAGCTCACCTGGACAGGGGGCGAACACCGGGGAGCTGTTTTTT
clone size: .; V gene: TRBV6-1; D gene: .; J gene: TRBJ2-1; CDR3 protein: CASSDLATGNEQFF; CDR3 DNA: TGTGCCAGCAGTGACCTAGCGACGGGAAATGAGCAGTTCTTC
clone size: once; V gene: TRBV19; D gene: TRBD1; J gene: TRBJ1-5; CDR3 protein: CASSRGQGWEPQHF; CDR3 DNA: TGTGCCAGCAGTCGGGGACAGGGATGGGAGCCCCAGCATTTT
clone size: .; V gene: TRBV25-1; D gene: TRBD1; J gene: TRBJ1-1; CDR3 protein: CASSGRDSEIEAFF; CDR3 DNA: TGTGCCAGCAGTGGCCGGGACAGTGAGATTGAAGCTTTCTTT
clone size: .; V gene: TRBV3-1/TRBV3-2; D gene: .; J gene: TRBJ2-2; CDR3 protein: CASSLSGANTGELFF; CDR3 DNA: TGTGCCAGCAGCCTGAGCGGAGCTAACACCGGGGAGCTGTTTTTT
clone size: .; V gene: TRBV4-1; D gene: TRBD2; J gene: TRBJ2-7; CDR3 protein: CASSQRTSGRPYF; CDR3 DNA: TGCGCCAGCAGCCAGCGGACTAGCGGGAGGCCGTACTTC
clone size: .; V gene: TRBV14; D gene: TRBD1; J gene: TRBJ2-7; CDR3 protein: CASSQGTGPYEQYF; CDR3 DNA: TGTGCCAGCAGCCAGGGGACAGGGCCCTACGAGCAGTACTTC
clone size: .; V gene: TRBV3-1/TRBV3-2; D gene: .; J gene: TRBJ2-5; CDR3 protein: CASSHPQETQYF; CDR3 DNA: TGTGCCAGCAGCCACCCACAAGAGACCCAGTACTTC
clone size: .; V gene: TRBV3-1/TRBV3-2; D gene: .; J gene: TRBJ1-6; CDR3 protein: CASSPYDNSPLHF; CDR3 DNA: TGTGCCAGCAGCCCCTATGATAATTCACCCCTCCACTTT
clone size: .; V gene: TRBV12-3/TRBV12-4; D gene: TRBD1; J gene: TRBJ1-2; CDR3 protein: CASSFNRGGGYTF; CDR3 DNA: TGTGCCAGCAGTTTCAACAGGGGTGGTGGCTACACCTTC
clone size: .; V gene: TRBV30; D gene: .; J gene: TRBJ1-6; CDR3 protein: CAWREEISYNSPLHF; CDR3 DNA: TGTGCCTGGAGGGAGGAGATTAGCTATAATTCACCCCTCCACTTT
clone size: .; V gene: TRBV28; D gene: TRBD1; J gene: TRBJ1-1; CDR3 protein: CASSPDRERTEAFF; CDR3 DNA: TGTGCCAGCAGCCCCGACAGGGAGCGGACTGAAGCTTTCTTT
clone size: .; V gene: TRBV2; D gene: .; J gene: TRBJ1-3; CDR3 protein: CATSVLGGRGNTIYF; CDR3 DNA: TGTGCCACTTCCGTTTTAGGAGGACGAGGAAACACCATATATTTT
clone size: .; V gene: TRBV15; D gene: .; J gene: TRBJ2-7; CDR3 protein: CATSRATGRGSEQYF; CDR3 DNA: TGTGCCACCAGCAGAGCTACAGGGAGAGGGAGCGAGCAGTACTTC
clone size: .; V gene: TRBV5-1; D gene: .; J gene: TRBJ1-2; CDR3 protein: CASSSSGTANYGYTF; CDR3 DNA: TGCGCCAGCAGCTCCTCGGGAACAGCTAACTATGGCTACACCTTC
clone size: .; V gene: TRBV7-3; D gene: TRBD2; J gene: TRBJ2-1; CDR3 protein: CASSFGGSVGNEQFF; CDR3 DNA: TGTGCCAGCAGCTTCGGCGGGAGTGTCGGCAATGAGCAGTTCTTC
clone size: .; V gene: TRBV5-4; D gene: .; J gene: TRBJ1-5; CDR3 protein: CASSFLRDKAVQPQHF; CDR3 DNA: TGTGCCAGCAGCTTCTTGAGGGACAAAGCGGTTCAGCCCCAGCATTTT